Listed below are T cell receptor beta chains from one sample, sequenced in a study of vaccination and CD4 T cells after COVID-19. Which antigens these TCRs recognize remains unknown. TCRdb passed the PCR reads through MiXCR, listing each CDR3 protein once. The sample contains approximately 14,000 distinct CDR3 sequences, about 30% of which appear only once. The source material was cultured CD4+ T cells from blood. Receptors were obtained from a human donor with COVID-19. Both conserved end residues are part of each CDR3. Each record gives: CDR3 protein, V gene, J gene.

CDR3 protein: CASSLRAAEQYF
V gene: TRBV28
J gene: TRBJ2-7

CDR3 protein: CASSLGRDSGSPLHF
V gene: TRBV7-2
J gene: TRBJ1-6

CDR3 protein: CASSLDRRPTGELFF
V gene: TRBV7-8
J gene: TRBJ2-2

CDR3 protein: CSARGPPTSGGETQYF
V gene: TRBV20-1
J gene: TRBJ2-5

CDR3 protein: CASSLRGTWDGYTF
V gene: TRBV7-2
J gene: TRBJ1-2

CDR3 protein: CASKARAHEKLFF
V gene: TRBV6-1
J gene: TRBJ1-4

CDR3 protein: CASSFESGNKNIQYF
V gene: TRBV11-3
J gene: TRBJ2-4

CDR3 protein: CASSSLQGIYGYTF
V gene: TRBV12-3/TRBV12-4
J gene: TRBJ1-2

CDR3 protein: CASSSLGRGGETQYF
V gene: TRBV7-2
J gene: TRBJ2-5

CDR3 protein: CASSEGGVWNTQYF
V gene: TRBV10-1
J gene: TRBJ2-3

CDR3 protein: CSAWTGAGGYTF
V gene: TRBV20-1
J gene: TRBJ1-2

CDR3 protein: CASSLHYSNQPQHF
V gene: TRBV7-2
J gene: TRBJ1-5

CDR3 protein: CASREYSNQPQHF
V gene: TRBV28
J gene: TRBJ1-5

CDR3 protein: CASSLIQGSNQPQHF
V gene: TRBV27
J gene: TRBJ1-5

CDR3 protein: CASSRGTGAYNEQFF
V gene: TRBV18
J gene: TRBJ2-1

CDR3 protein: CSAGSVWDSSGGTYEQYF
V gene: TRBV20-1
J gene: TRBJ2-7

CDR3 protein: CASSLAYSTGHIYGYTF
V gene: TRBV7-2
J gene: TRBJ1-2

CDR3 protein: CASRNTGHTEAFF
V gene: TRBV7-9
J gene: TRBJ1-1

CDR3 protein: CASSFSLQGLSYEQYF
V gene: TRBV28
J gene: TRBJ2-7

CDR3 protein: CASSLESGNYGYTF
V gene: TRBV7-9
J gene: TRBJ1-2

CDR3 protein: CASGRSSYNSPLHF
V gene: TRBV6-1
J gene: TRBJ1-6

CDR3 protein: CASSHANSGSTETQYF
V gene: TRBV5-4
J gene: TRBJ2-5

CDR3 protein: CASSSLRTPTTDTQYF
V gene: TRBV7-2
J gene: TRBJ2-3

CDR3 protein: CASSSLPTSAETQYF
V gene: TRBV5-4
J gene: TRBJ2-5

CDR3 protein: CATRVVSLLWGNQPQHF
V gene: TRBV24-1
J gene: TRBJ1-5

CDR3 protein: CASSPRAKTGSPNYGYTF
V gene: TRBV6-1
J gene: TRBJ1-2

CDR3 protein: CASTARTTDTQYF
V gene: TRBV7-9
J gene: TRBJ2-3

CDR3 protein: CASSALDAGQGAYEQYF
V gene: TRBV2
J gene: TRBJ2-7

CDR3 protein: CASSQAGVETQYF
V gene: TRBV4-2
J gene: TRBJ2-5

CDR3 protein: CASSLYAGLSNTGELFF
V gene: TRBV7-2
J gene: TRBJ2-2

CDR3 protein: CATSDSHLATGELFF
V gene: TRBV24-1
J gene: TRBJ2-2

CDR3 protein: CASSFSSDTQYF
V gene: TRBV11-3
J gene: TRBJ2-3

CDR3 protein: CASSEYVATDTQYF
V gene: TRBV25-1
J gene: TRBJ2-3

CDR3 protein: CASSQGGMSYNSPLHF
V gene: TRBV4-2
J gene: TRBJ1-6

CDR3 protein: CATSDRGYEQYF
V gene: TRBV24-1
J gene: TRBJ2-7

CDR3 protein: CASSLLAGGNEQFF
V gene: TRBV27
J gene: TRBJ2-1

CDR3 protein: CASSSQQGNQPQHF
V gene: TRBV6-5
J gene: TRBJ1-5

CDR3 protein: CAWSVRAPAGGKLFF
V gene: TRBV30
J gene: TRBJ1-4

CDR3 protein: CSAAGRNTEAFF
V gene: TRBV20-1
J gene: TRBJ1-1

CDR3 protein: CASMQGGTGELFF
V gene: TRBV2
J gene: TRBJ2-2

CDR3 protein: CASTQNAGRTEAFF
V gene: TRBV6-1
J gene: TRBJ1-1

CDR3 protein: CASSLVGEINEKLFF
V gene: TRBV7-6
J gene: TRBJ1-4

CDR3 protein: CASSVTIAVGSDTQYF
V gene: TRBV9
J gene: TRBJ2-3

CDR3 protein: CASSRTGTGDLLYEQYF
V gene: TRBV5-1
J gene: TRBJ2-7

CDR3 protein: CASSPSGTLREKLFF
V gene: TRBV5-8
J gene: TRBJ1-4

CDR3 protein: CASSPTGTANSPLHF
V gene: TRBV6-1
J gene: TRBJ1-6

CDR3 protein: CASSLDLSQETQYF
V gene: TRBV11-2
J gene: TRBJ2-5

CDR3 protein: CATSDRTGRAGELFF
V gene: TRBV24-1
J gene: TRBJ2-2

CDR3 protein: CASSDRGGKQPQHF
V gene: TRBV2
J gene: TRBJ1-5

CDR3 protein: CASSDSDLGTEAFF
V gene: TRBV6-4
J gene: TRBJ1-1

CDR3 protein: CASSHASGGANTGELFF
V gene: TRBV4-1
J gene: TRBJ2-2

CDR3 protein: CASSLGTEGFNSPLHF
V gene: TRBV12-3/TRBV12-4
J gene: TRBJ1-6

CDR3 protein: CASSPDGSGTDTQYF
V gene: TRBV12-3/TRBV12-4
J gene: TRBJ2-3

CDR3 protein: CASSLDRANSPLHF
V gene: TRBV28
J gene: TRBJ1-6

CDR3 protein: CASSPGQGLEQYF
V gene: TRBV12-3/TRBV12-4
J gene: TRBJ2-7